This T cell receptor beta chain was observed in a study of T-cell memory formation after mild COVID-19 (dated by TCRdb to about 2021). A note on the overall study: TCR sequence clusters from the two donors were found to be largely donor specific. In two donors, T-cell clones that expanded and contracted after mild COVID-19 were tracked by sequencing TCRalpha and TCRbeta repertoires over time. Two young, previously healthy adult volunteers, one female and one male, were included in the cohort. On the study overall, not on this receptor specifically: Some responding clones were detected in pre-infection memory, which suggested that pre-existing cross-reactive memory T cells had joined the SARS-CoV-2 response. The second-wave clones that peaked on day 37 were not confirmed to be SARS-CoV-2 specific. Clones that contracted from day 15 to 85 showed balanced CD4/CD8 phenotypes, whereas a second wave of clones that expanded from day 15 to 37 leaned towards CD4+. Only a couple of mild cases were covered by the study, and larger cohorts that include severe cases with pre-infection samples were considered necessary. Contracting CD4+ clones were located mainly in the CM and EM memory subsets, whereas CD8+ clones were found to be enriched in EMRA.

Ficoll-Paque density gradient centrifugation was the method used to isolate PBMCs. Relative to germline, V is 5 bases shorter and J is 5 bases shorter, with 15 bases between their ends. Measured from the cysteine to the phenylalanine, the CDR3 is 15 residues long. CDR3 DNA is the only sequence kept; it has 45 bases, read in frame from the first base. Via the germline V gene, CDR1 is SGHTA and CDR2 FQGTGA. This clonotype was seen a few times. What antigen it recognizes has not been identified. Base qualities are not recorded, but no much larger clone differs from it by a single base. Sequencing instrument: Illumina NovaSeq 6000. TCRalpha and TCRbeta cDNA libraries were constructed by 5'RACE with constant-segment primers, with sample barcodes and unique molecular identifiers being introduced. Trizol reagent was used to extract RNA from every sample. Library amplification was performed in two PCR steps, and a second sample barcode and Illumina TruSeq adapters were introduced in the second step. Sequencing of the libraries was done on an Illumina NovaSeq, producing 2 x 150 bp paired-end reads. The authors' pipeline ran thus. The reads were demultiplexed and collapsed into UMI-guided consensus sequences using migec v1.2.7. Using mixcr v2.1.11, UMI consensuses were aligned to TRA and TRB V and J templates and then assembled into clonotypes. Expanded or contracted clonotypes were those called significant by both edgeR and NoisET, with noise models trained on biological replicates. For edgeR calls, a false discovery rate-adjusted p below 0.01 and a log2 fold-change threshold of 1 were applied. As an exploratory analysis of dynamics, max-normalized trajectories of the 1000 most abundant clonotypes were examined with PCA combined with hierarchical clustering. Separately sequenced CD4+ and CD8+ repertoires were used to assign the CD4 or CD8 phenotype of responding clones. TCRdb redid the processing of the public reads, applying fastp at Q25 and MiXCR, and retained in-frame beta chains. Rows with a matching CDR3 protein are joined into one entry that keeps the most common DNA and genes. Here the V and J calls rest on TCRdb's processing, not on the authors' analysis. The sample contains roughly 250,000 distinct CDR3 sequences, approximately 15% of them found a single time. The ten largest make up 20% to 25% of the sample.

This clonotype was sampled from a man between 18 and 29 years old who had mild COVID-19 (a few samples of this study predate the infection). The sample titles of this study are shuffled in the database, so cell type and time point are left out; the donor was told from shared clones. The chain was built from TRBV7-3 and TRBJ2-2, and possibly TRBD2, on 5 matching bases. The sample comprised PBMCs or a T cell subset sorted from them (not recorded which). The CDR3 amino acid sequence is: CASSAAGVDTGELFF. Here is the DNA: TGTGCCAGCAGCGCAGCCGGGGTAGATACCGGGGAGCTGTTTTTT.